These T cell receptor beta chains were read from a single sample in a study of T cell clones after liver transplantation. Assay: immunoSEQ multiplex PCR; the TCRdb copy retains only in-frame clones and omits some. The sample has roughly 50,000 clones, 65% to 85% seen once. Sequenced here: CD4+ T cells from blood, sampled before liver transplant. The receptors here all came from a human donor who received a liver transplant. Each CDR3 is given with its conserved first and last residue. The D gene is left open where the match is weak. For some rows the clone size is stated as once, few or many, or as a class when expanded; others skip it.

few	TRBV6-6	14	NA	TRBJ1-4	TGTGCCAGCAGTTACGGGATGAGGGGCGAAAAACTGTTTTTT	CASSYGMRGEKLFF
once	TRBV25-1	15	NA	TRBJ1-5	TGTGCCAGCAGTGAATTTGGGGGTTCAAGTCAGCCCCAGCATTTT	CASSEFGGSSQPQHF
NA	TRBV28	12	NA	TRBJ2-7	TGTGCCAGCAGACGAAACTCCTACGAGCAGTACTTC	CASRRNSYEQYF
NA	TRBV14	13	TRBD2	TRBJ2-3	TGTGCCAGCAGCCTTCCTAGCGGGATTAAGCAGTATTTT	CASSLPSGIKQYF
NA	TRBV5-5	12	NA	TRBJ2-7	TGTGCCAGCAGCTTCGAGGTGGACGAGCAGTACTTC	CASSFEVDEQYF
NA	TRBV4-3	13	NA	TRBJ1-1	TGCGCCAGCAGCCTTGAGGGAGGGACTGAAGCTTTCTTT	CASSLEGGTEAFF
NA	TRBV5-1	18	NA	TRBJ2-3	TGCGCCAGCAGCTCGGAGGGACAGAGTCCTACTAGCACAGATACGCAGTATTTT	CASSSEGQSPTSTDTQYF
NA	TRBV12-5	16	NA	TRBJ2-3	TGTGCTAGTGGTTTGGTACGCCCCGGTAGCACAGATACGCAGTATTTT	CASGLVRPGSTDTQYF
NA	TRBV6-1	13	TRBD1	TRBJ2-7	TGTGCCAGCAGAGGACAGGGACGTTACGAGCAGTACTTC	CASRGQGRYEQYF
NA	TRBV4-1	15	TRBD1	TRBJ1-1	TGCGCCAGCAGCCAACCTCAGGGGGGAGTCACTGAAGCTTTCTTT	CASSQPQGGVTEAFF
NA	TRBV6-5	15	NA	TRBJ2-2	TGTGCCAGCAGTTACTCCAGGTTAATGGCCGGGGAGCTGTTTTTT	CASSYSRLMAGELFF
NA	TRBV19	15	TRBD1	TRBJ1-6	TGTGCCAGTAGTCCGCTAGGACAGGGGAGTTCACCCCTCCACTTT	CASSPLGQGSSPLHF
NA	TRBV14	17	TRBD1	TRBJ1-4	TGTGCCAGCAGCCGCGGTTGGGGGACAGCGACTAATGAAAAACTGTTTTTT	CASSRGWGTATNEKLFF
NA	TRBV5-1	14	NA	TRBJ2-5	TGCGCCAGCAGCTTGGTGGTCACAGAAGAGACCCAGTACTTC	CASSLVVTEETQYF
NA	TRBV5-4	16	NA	TRBJ2-2	TGTGCCAGCAGCTTGGTGTCGGCCTTCAACACCGGGGAGCTGTTTTTT	CASSLVSAFNTGELFF
NA	TRBV5-5	15	NA	TRBJ1-5	TGTGCCAGCAGCTTGGAGGTGACGGTGAATCAGCCCCAGCATTTT	CASSLEVTVNQPQHF
NA	TRBV27	13	NA	TRBJ1-2	TGTGCCAGCAGTCGCCGGAAGGGGGATGGCTACACCTTC	CASSRRKGDGYTF
NA	TRBV19	15	TRBD1	TRBJ2-7	TGTGCCAGTAGTTCAATGGGACAGACCTACTACGAGCAGTACTTC	CASSSMGQTYYEQYF
few	TRBV5-6	14	NA	TRBJ1-2	TGTGCCAGCAGCCTCGCCCGGGGTTCCTATGGCTACACCTTC	CASSLARGSYGYTF
NA	TRBV5-5	15	NA	TRBJ2-1	TGTGCCAGCAGCTTGGTGGTCCGGGCCTACAATGAGCAGTTCTTC	CASSLVVRAYNEQFF
NA	TRBV7-3	14	NA	TRBJ1-6	TGTGCCAGCAGCCCCGGACAGAATAATTCACCCCTCCACTTT	CASSPGQNNSPLHF
NA	TRBV7-9	18	NA	TRBJ2-5	TGTGCCAGCAGCGCAGACCTAGGGGGGTTTTGGCCTGAAGAGACCCAGTACTTC	CASSADLGGFWPEETQYF
NA	TRBV5-1	14	NA	TRBJ2-7	TGCGCCAGCAGCTTGGAGGTCTATACCTACGAGCAGTACTTC	CASSLEVYTYEQYF
NA	TRBV27	15	NA	TRBJ1-5	TGTGCCAGCAGTTCGGACCGGGAGTATGATCAGCCCCAGCATTTT	CASSSDREYDQPQHF
NA	TRBV18	11	NA	TRBJ1-2	TGTGCCAGCTCCCTGCAGGATGGCTACACCTTC	CASSLQDGYTF
NA	TRBV7-2	16	NA	TRBJ1-5	TGTGCCAGCAGCTTAGGGGTAGGAGTGAGCAATCAGCCCCAGCATTTT	CASSLGVGVSNQPQHF
NA	TRBV5-1	15	NA	TRBJ2-3	TGCGCCAGCAGCTTGGAACCTACTAGCACAGATACGCAGTATTTT	CASSLEPTSTDTQYF
once	TRBV28	15	NA	TRBJ2-5	TGTGCCAGCCTCCTCGCAAAGGGATTCCAAGAGACCCAGTACTTC	CASLLAKGFQETQYF
NA	TRBV5-1	15	TRBD1	TRBJ2-7	TGCGCCAGCAGCTTAAGGACAGGGAGCTCCTACGAGCAGTACTTC	CASSLRTGSSYEQYF
NA	TRBV4-2	13	NA	TRBJ1-1	TGTGCCAGCAGCGTTAGGGGCGGCCCTGAAGCTTTCTTT	CASSVRGGPEAFF
NA	TRBV5-1	14	NA	TRBJ1-4	TGCGCCAGCAGCTTATCACAGATTAATGAAAAACTGTTTTTT	CASSLSQINEKLFF
NA	TRBV5-1	14	TRBD1	TRBJ1-2	TGCGCCAGCAGCCCGGGGACAGGGAGCTATGGCTACACCTTC	CASSPGTGSYGYTF
NA	TRBV5-4	16	NA	TRBJ2-5	TGTGCCAGCAGCCTCTCCTGGGACACTACCCAAGAGACCCAGTACTTC	CASSLSWDTTQETQYF